Included here is one TCR beta chain sequence, with context. What it recognizes is unknown. This sample was taken from a study of T cells in localized non-small cell lung cancer. Study-wide results and caveats: Uninvolved nearby lung showed the greatest T cell clonality, exceeding that found in tumor. A median of about 58 of the top 100 tumor clones appeared in adjacent lung, which was paired and uninvolved. Only one tumor region went through sequencing, so heterogeneity may still be there. Elevated blood T cell density was associated with longer overall survival.

The trim removed 4 bases at V and 2 bases at J, leaving 12 bases unmatched. CDR3 size: 17 residues. Per germline, CDR1 SGHRS and CDR2 YFSETQ. Profiling relied on immunoSEQ multiplex PCR, and the TCRdb table lists in-frame clones only, not all of them. Here the sample spans 100,000 to 150,000 clones, 89% being singletons. Sequences were derived from peripheral blood, sampled before any cancer treatment. The rearrangement uses TRBV5-1 and TRBJ1-5; 7 nucleotides align to TRBD1. This TCR was recovered from a female donor over 55 with stage I lung adenocarcinoma. The CDR3 region has the DNA TGCGCCAGCAGCCAGGACGGGACAGCGACCGGCAATCAGCCCCAGCATTTT. Protein product: CASSQDGTATGNQPQHF. The whole variable domain, remainder taken from reference TRBV5-1 and TRBJ1-5, is KAGVTQTPRYLIKTRGQQVTLSCSPISGHRSVSWYQQTPGQGLQFLFEYFSETQRNKGNFPGRFSGRQFSNSRSEMNVSTLELGDSALYLCASSQDGTATGNQPQHFGDGTRLSIL.